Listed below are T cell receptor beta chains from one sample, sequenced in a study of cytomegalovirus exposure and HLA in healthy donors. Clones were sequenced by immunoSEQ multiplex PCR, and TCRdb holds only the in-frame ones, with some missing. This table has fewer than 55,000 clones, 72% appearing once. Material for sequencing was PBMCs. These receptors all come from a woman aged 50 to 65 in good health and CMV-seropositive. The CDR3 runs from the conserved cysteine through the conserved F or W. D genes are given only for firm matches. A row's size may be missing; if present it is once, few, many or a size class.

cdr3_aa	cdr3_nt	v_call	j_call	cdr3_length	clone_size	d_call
CASSQRSGLARETQYF	TGTGCCAGCAGCCAACGATCGGGACTAGCTCGGGAGACCCAGTACTTC	TRBV14	TRBJ2-5	16	-	TRBD2
CASSFPQGRAGELFF	TGTGCCAGCAGCTTTCCACAGGGCCGGGCCGGGGAGCTGTTTTTT	TRBV7-9	TRBJ2-2	15	-	-
CASSQVRTSGKDTGELFF	TGCGCCAGCAGCCAAGTTCGGACTAGCGGGAAAGACACCGGGGAGCTGTTTTTT	TRBV4-1	TRBJ2-2	18	few	TRBD2
CASSIRREALGNEQFF	TGTGCCAGTAGTATAAGGCGGGAGGCCCTTGGGAATGAGCAGTTCTTC	TRBV19	TRBJ2-1	16	-	TRBD2
CSARRGTGELFF	TGCAGCGCCCGTAGGGGGACCGGGGAGCTGTTTTTT	TRBV29-1	TRBJ2-2	12	-	-
CASSPDSGPTQETQYF	TGTGCCAGCAGCCCGGATAGCGGTCCAACTCAAGAGACCCAGTACTTC	TRBV7-9	TRBJ2-5	16	-	-
CASSSYRERDTIYF	TGTGCCAGCAGCTCCTACAGGGAAAGGGACACCATATATTTT	TRBV14	TRBJ1-3	14	-	-
CASSLDRDTGELFF	TGCGCCAGCAGCTTGGATCGGGACACCGGGGAGCTGTTTTTT	TRBV5-1	TRBJ2-2	14	-	-
CASSVEPSHTGELFF	TGTGCCAGCAGCGTAGAACCTAGCCACACCGGGGAGCTGTTTTTT	TRBV9	TRBJ2-2	15	-	-
CASQGGWDRLSF	TGTGCCAGCCAGGGGGGCTGGGACAGGTTATCCTTC	TRBV28	TRBJ2-4	12	-	TRBD1
CASSPGLGTAGNTIYF	TGTGCCAGCTCCCCTGGCCTGGGGACAGCTGGAAACACCATATATTTT	TRBV18	TRBJ1-3	16	-	TRBD1
CASSYSSSGQTYEQYF	TGTGCCAGCAGTTACTCGAGTTCGGGACAGACCTACGAGCAGTACTTC	TRBV6-6	TRBJ2-7	16	-	TRBD1
CASSSSGQGEYEQYF	TGTGCCAGCAGTTCTAGTGGACAGGGGGAGTACGAGCAGTACTTC	TRBV27	TRBJ2-7	15	-	TRBD1
CASSQVSARGNTIYF	TGCGCCAGCAGCCAAGTATCGGCGAGGGGAAACACCATATATTTT	TRBV4-1	TRBJ1-3	15	-	-
CASRRLGSGYTDTQYF	TGTGCCAGCAGGCGCCTGGGTAGCGGATACACAGATACGCAGTATTTT	TRBV7-2	TRBJ2-3	16	-	-
CASSLTSRNTGELFF	TGTGCCAGCAGCTTAACCTCGAGAAACACCGGGGAGCTGTTTTTT	TRBV7-2	TRBJ2-2	15	-	-
CASSLGSGVTDTQYF	TGTGCCAGCAGCTTGGGCAGCGGGGTGACAGATACGCAGTATTTT	TRBV7-9	TRBJ2-3	15	-	TRBD2
CASSLGAGAEGNIQYF	TGTGCCAGCAGCTTAGGGGCAGGGGCAGAGGGAAACATTCAGTACTTC	TRBV7-2	TRBJ2-4	16	-	-
CASSYSFLMREKLFF	TGTGCCAGCAGTTACTCGTTCCTAATGCGGGAAAAACTGTTTTTT	TRBV6-5	TRBJ1-4	15	few	-
CASSLALATASSYEQYF	TGTGCCAGCAGCTTAGCGCTCGCGACAGCCAGCTCCTACGAGCAGTACTTC	TRBV11-1	TRBJ2-7	17	-	-
CASGPRGWDEQFF	TGTGCCAGTGGGCCAAGAGGGTGGGATGAGCAGTTCTTC	TRBV19	TRBJ2-1	13	-	-
CASSWSGYEQYF	TGTGCCAGCAGTTGGTCCGGCTACGAGCAGTACTTC	TRBV28	TRBJ2-7	12	-	-
CASSWDRGNTEAFF	TGTGCCAGCAGTTGGGACAGGGGTAACACTGAAGCTTTCTTT	TRBV6-5	TRBJ1-1	14	-	TRBD1
CASSPNWGDLNTEAFF	TGTGCCAGCAGCCCCAACTGGGGGGATCTGAACACTGAAGCTTTCTTT	TRBV27	TRBJ1-1	16	-	-
CASSASRDREAFF	TGTGCCAGCAGCGCCTCCCGGGACAGAGAAGCTTTCTTT	TRBV5-5	TRBJ1-1	13	-	TRBD1
CASSSGQVTGELFF	TGTGCCAGCAGCTCTGGACAGGTCACCGGGGAGCTGTTTTTT	TRBV7-8	TRBJ2-2	14	-	TRBD1
CASSRGLAGVGGEQYF	TGTGCCAGCAGCCGAGGACTAGCGGGGGTGGGGGGCGAGCAGTACTTC	TRBV7-2	TRBJ2-7	16	-	TRBD2
CASSLEAGGSYNEQFF	TGCGCCAGCAGCTTGGAGGCGGGGGGGTCCTACAATGAGCAGTTCTTC	TRBV5-1	TRBJ2-1	16	few	TRBD2
CASSFLLAGYEQYF	TGCGCCAGCAGCTTCCTGCTAGCGGGCTACGAGCAGTACTTC	TRBV5-1	TRBJ2-7	14	-	TRBD2
CSVAIQGGNYGYTF	TGCAGCGTTGCTATCCAGGGGGGTAACTATGGCTACACCTTC	TRBV29-1	TRBJ1-2	14	once	TRBD1
CASSGADFNYGYTF	TGTGCCAGCAGCGGAGCGGATTTTAACTATGGCTACACCTTC	TRBV9	TRBJ1-2	14	few	-
CASSSPRTGVADTQYF	TGTGCCAGTAGTTCCCCGCGGACAGGGGTCGCAGATACGCAGTATTTT	TRBV19	TRBJ2-3	16	-	TRBD1
CASSSRGFISPLHF	TGTGCCAGCAGCTCCAGGGGTTTTATTTCACCCCTCCACTTT	TRBV7-2	TRBJ1-6	14	-	-
CASSASGSWANEQFF	TGTGCCAGCAGCGCTAGCGGGAGCTGGGCTAATGAGCAGTTCTTC	TRBV7-2	TRBJ2-1	15	-	TRBD2
CASSSTGGWLETQYF	TGTGCCAGCAGTTCTACAGGGGGCTGGTTGGAGACCCAGTACTTC	TRBV6-5	TRBJ2-5	15	-	TRBD1
CASSRGGSYEQYF	TGTGCCAGCAGCCGAGGCGGATCCTACGAGCAGTACTTC	TRBV7-9	TRBJ2-7	13	-	-
CASSNRVQETQYF	TGTGCTAGCAGCAACAGGGTCCAAGAGACCCAGTACTTC	TRBV7-7	TRBJ2-5	13	-	-
CASSMSGLVTEAFF	TGTGCCAGTAGTATGTCAGGGCTCGTTACTGAAGCTTTCTTT	TRBV19	TRBJ1-1	14	few	-
CASSIFRGNTEAFF	TGTGCCAGTAGTATTTTTCGGGGGAACACTGAAGCTTTCTTT	TRBV19	TRBJ1-1	14	-	-
CASSLGGTGFEKLFF	TGCGCCAGCAGCTTGGGAGGGACAGGGTTCGAAAAACTGTTTTTT	TRBV5-1	TRBJ1-4	15	-	TRBD1
CASSIAYRDTEAFF	TGTGCCAGTAGTATAGCGTACAGGGACACTGAAGCTTTCTTT	TRBV19	TRBJ1-1	14	-	-